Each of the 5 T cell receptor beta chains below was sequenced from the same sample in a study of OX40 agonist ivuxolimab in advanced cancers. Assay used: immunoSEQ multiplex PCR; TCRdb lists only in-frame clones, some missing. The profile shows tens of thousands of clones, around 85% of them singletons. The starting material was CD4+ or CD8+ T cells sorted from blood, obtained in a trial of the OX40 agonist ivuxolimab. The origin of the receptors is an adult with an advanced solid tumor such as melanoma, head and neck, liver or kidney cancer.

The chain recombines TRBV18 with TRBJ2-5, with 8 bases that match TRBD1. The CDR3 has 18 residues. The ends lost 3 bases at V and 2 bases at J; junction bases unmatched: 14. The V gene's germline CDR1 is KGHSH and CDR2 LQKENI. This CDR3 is CASSPGDRGGGGQETQYF. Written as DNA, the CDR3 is TGTGCCAGCTCACCCGGCGACAGGGGAGGTGGAGGGCAAGAGACCCAGTACTTC.

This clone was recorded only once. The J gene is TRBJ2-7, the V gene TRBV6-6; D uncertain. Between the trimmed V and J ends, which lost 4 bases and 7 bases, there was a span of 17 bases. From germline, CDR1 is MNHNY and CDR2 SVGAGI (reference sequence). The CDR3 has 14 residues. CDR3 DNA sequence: TGTGCCAGCAGTTCGACATTGGGGTACGAGGAGCAGTACTTC. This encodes CASSSTLGYEEQYF.

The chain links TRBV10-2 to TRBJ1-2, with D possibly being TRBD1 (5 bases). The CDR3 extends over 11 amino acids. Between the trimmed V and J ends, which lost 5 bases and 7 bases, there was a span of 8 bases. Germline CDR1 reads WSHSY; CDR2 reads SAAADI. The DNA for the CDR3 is TGCGCCAGCAGTTGGAGGGGTGGCTACACCTTC. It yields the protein CASSWRGGYTF.

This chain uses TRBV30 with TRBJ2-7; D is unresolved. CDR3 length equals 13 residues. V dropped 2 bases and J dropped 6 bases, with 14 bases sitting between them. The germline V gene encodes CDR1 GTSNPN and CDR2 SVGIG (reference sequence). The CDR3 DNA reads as TGTGCCTGGAGTTTCCGGACGAGAGGCGAGCAGTACTTC. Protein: CAWSFRTRGEQYF.

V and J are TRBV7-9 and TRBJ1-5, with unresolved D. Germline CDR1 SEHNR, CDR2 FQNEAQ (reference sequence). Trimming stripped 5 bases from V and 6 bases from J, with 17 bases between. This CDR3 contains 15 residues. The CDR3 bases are TGTGCCAGCAGCCTAGGGTTTGGGTCGTCTCAGCCCCAGCATTTT. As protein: CASSLGFGSSQPQHF.